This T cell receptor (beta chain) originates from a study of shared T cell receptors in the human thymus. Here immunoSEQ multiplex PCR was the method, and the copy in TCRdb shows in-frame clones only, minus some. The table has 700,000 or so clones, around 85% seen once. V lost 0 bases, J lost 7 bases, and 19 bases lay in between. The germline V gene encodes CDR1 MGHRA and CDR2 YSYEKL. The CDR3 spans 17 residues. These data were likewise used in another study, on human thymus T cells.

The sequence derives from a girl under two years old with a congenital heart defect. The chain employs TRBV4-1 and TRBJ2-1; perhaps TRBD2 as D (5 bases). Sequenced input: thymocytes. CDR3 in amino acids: CASSQDLGGTTGNEQFF. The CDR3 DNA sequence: TGCGCCAGCAGCCAAGATCTCGGTGGCACTACGGGGAATGAGCAGTTCTTC.